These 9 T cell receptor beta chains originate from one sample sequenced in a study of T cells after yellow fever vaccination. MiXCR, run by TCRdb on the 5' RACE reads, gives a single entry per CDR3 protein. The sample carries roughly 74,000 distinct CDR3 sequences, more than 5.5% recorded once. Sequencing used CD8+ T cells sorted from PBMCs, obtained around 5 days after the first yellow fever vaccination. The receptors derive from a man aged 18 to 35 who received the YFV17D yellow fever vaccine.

CDR3 in DNA: TGTGCCAGCAGCCACCCCGGGGGGAAACGGAAATACAATGAGCAGTTCTTC. Translation: CASSHPGGKRKYNEQFF. The chain employs TRBV7-9 and TRBJ2-1; 7 bases fit TRBD2. J gave up 4 bases and V 5 bases, and 14 bases lay outside the gene matches. Germline lookup yields CDR1 SEHNR and CDR2 FQNEAQ (reference sequence). The CDR3 runs to 17 residues.

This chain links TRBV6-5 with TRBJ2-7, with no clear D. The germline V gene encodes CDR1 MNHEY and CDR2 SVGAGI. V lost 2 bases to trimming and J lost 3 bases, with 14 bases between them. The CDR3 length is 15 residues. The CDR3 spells CASSYGGSPIYEQYV. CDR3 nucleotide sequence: TGTGCCAGCAGTTACGGCGGATCTCCCATCTACGAGCAGTACGTC.

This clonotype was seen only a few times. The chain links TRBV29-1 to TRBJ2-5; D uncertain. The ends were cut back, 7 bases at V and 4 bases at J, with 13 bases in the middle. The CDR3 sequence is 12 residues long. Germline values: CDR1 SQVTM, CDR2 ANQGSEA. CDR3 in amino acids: CSAVPYVETQYF. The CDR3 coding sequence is TGCAGCGCCGTGCCCTACGTAGAGACCCAGTACTTC.

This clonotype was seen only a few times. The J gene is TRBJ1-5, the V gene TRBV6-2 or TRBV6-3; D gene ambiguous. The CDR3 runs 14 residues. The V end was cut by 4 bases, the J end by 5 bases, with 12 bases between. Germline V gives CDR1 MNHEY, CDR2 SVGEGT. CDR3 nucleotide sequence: TGTGCCAGCAGTTCCTCCCGATGGGATCAGCCCCAGCATTTT. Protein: CASSSSRWDQPQHF.

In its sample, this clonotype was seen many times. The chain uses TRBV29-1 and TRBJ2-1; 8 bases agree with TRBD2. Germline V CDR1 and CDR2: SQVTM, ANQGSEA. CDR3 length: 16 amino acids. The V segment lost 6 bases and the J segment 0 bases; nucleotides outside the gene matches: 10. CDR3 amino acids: CSVLGGAQSSYNEQFF. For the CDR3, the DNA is TGCAGCGTCCTCGGGGGGGCCCAGAGCTCCTACAATGAGCAGTTCTTC.

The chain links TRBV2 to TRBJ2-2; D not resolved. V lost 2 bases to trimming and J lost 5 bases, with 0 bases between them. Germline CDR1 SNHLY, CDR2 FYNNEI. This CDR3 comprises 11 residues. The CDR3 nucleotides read TGTGCCAGCAGTGAAACCGGGGAGCTGTTTTTT. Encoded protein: CASSETGELFF.

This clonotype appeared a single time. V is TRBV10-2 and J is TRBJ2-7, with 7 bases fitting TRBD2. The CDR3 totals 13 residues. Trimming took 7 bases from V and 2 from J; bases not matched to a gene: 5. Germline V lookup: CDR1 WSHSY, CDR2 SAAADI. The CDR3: CASIGAGAYEQYF. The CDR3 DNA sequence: TGCGCCAGCATCGGTGCGGGGGCCTACGAGCAGTACTTC.

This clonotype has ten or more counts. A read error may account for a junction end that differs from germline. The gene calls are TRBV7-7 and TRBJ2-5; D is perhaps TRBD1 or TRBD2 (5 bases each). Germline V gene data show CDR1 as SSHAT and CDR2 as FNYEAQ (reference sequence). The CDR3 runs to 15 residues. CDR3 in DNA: TGTGCTAGCAGCTTAGCGCCCAGGGTCGGGGAGACCCAGTACTTC. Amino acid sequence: CASSLAPRVGETQYF. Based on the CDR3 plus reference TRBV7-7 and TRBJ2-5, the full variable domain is GAGVSQSPRYKVTKRGQDVTLRCDPISSHATLYWYQQALGQGPEFLTYFNYEAQPDKSGLPSDRFSAERPEGSISTLTIQRTEQRDSAMYRCASSLAPRVGETQYFGPGTRLLVL.

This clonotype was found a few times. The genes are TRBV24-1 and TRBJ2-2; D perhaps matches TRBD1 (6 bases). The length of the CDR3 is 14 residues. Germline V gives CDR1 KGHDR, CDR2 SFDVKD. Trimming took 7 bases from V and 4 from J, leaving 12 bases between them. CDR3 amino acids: CATRSGERTGELFF. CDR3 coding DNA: TGTGCCACCAGATCAGGGGAGCGCACCGGGGAGCTGTTTTTT.